This TCR beta chain came from a study of blood T cell repertoires in COVID-19. Sequenced by immunoSEQ multiplex PCR; TCRdb stores in-frame clones only, minus some. This table has around 170,000 clones, about 77% appearing once. CDR1 SGHRS and CDR2 YFSETQ come from the germline V gene. The ends lost 6 bases at V and 0 bases at J; junction bases unmatched: 4. This CDR3 contains 15 residues. This receptor was obtained from a woman older than 75 with acute or convalescent COVID-19. The chain links TRBV5-1 to TRBJ2-2; TRBD2 matches 8 bases. Sequenced sample: peripheral blood. The CDR3 coding sequence is TGCGCCAGCACCACGGGGGGGCCGAACACCGGGGAGCTGTTTTTT. This sequence encodes CASTTGGPNTGELFF.